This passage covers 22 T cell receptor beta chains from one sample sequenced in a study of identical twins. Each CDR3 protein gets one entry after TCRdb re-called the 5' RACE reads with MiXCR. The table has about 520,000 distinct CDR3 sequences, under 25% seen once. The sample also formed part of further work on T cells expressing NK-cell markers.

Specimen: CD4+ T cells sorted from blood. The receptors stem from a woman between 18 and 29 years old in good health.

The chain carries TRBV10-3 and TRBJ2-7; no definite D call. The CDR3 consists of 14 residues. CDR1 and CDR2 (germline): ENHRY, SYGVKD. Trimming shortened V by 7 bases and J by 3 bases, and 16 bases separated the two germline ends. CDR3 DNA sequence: TGTGCCATCAAGAAGGGCGAACATCTCTACGAGCAGTACTTC. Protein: CAIKKGEHLYEQYF.

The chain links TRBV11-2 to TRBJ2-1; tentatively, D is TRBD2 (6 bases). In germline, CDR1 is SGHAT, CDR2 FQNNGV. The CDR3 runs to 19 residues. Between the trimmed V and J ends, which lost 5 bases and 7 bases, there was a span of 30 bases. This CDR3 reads CASSTRRPRELGRANEQFF. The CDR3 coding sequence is TGTGCCAGCAGCACTCGAAGACCCCGGGAGTTGGGTCGGGCGAATGAGCAGTTCTTC.

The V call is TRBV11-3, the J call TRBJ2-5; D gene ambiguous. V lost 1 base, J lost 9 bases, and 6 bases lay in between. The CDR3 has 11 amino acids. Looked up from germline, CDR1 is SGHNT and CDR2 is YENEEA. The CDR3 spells CASSLGPAQYF. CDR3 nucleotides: TGTGCCAGCAGCTTAGGTCCGGCCCAGTACTTC.

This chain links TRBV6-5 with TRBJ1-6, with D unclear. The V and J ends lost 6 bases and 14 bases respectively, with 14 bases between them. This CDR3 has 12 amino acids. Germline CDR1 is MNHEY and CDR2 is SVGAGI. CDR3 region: CASSPRHGTLHF. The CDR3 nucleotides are TGTGCCAGCAGCCCCAGACATGGCACCCTCCACTTT.

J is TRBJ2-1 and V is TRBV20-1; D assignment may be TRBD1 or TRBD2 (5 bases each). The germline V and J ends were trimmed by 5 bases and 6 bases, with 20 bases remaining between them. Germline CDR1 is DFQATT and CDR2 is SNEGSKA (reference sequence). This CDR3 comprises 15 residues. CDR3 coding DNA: TGCAGTGCTTACGACTCAACCCTCGGGGCCAATGAGCAGTTCTTC. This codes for CSAYDSTLGANEQFF.

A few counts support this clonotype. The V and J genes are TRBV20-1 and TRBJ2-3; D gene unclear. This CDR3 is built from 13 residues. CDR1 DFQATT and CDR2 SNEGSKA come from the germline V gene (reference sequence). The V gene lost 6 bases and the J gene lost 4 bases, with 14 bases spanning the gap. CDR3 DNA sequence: TGCAGTGCGGGCGACATACGAGCAGATACGCAGTATTTT. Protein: CSAGDIRADTQYF.

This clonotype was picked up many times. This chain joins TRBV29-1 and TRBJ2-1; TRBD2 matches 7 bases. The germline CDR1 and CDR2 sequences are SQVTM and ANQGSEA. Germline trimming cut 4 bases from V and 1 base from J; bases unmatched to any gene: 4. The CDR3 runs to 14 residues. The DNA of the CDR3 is TGCAGCGTTGGAGGCGGGGGATCCTACAATGAGCAGTTCTTC. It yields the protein CSVGGGGSYNEQFF.

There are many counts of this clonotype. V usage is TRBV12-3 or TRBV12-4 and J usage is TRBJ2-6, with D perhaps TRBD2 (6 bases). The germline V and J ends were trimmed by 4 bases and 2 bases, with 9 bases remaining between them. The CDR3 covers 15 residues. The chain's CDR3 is CASSSWGAGANVLTF. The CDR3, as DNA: TGTGCCAGCAGTTCCTGGGGGGCTGGGGCCAACGTCCTGACTTTC.

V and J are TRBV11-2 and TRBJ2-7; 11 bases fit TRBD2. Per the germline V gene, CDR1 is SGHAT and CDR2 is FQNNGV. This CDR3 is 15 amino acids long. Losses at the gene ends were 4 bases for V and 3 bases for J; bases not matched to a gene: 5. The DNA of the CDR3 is TGTGCCAGCAGCTCCGGACTAGCGGGCCGCTACGAGCAGTACTTC. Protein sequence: CASSSGLAGRYEQYF.

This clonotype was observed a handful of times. The CDR3 spells CASSLFRGQTGELFF. In nucleotides, the CDR3 is TGTGCCAGCAGCTTGTTCCGCGGCCAAACCGGGGAGCTGTTTTTT. The rearrangement uses TRBV5-6 and TRBJ2-2, with no clear D. Germline loops: CDR1 SGHDT, CDR2 YYEEEE. With 1 base removed from V and 5 bases from J, the gap between germline ends came to 12 bases. This CDR3 region has 15 residues.

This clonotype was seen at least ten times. CDR3 protein: CASSQTDTPNYGYTF. CDR3 nucleotide sequence: TGTGCCAGCAGTCAAACGGACACTCCTAACTATGGCTACACCTTC. V usage is TRBV12-3 or TRBV12-4 and J usage is TRBJ1-2, with D tentatively TRBD1 (5 bases). V was clipped by 5 bases and J by 0 bases, with 13 bases between them. The CDR3 contains 15 residues.

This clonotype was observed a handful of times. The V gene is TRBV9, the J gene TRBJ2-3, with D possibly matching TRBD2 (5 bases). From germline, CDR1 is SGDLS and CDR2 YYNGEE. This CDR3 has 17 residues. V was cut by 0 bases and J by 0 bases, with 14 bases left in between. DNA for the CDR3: TGTGCCAGCAGCGTAGGAATATTCGGGGTTAGCACAGATACGCAGTATTTT. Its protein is CASSVGIFGVSTDTQYF.

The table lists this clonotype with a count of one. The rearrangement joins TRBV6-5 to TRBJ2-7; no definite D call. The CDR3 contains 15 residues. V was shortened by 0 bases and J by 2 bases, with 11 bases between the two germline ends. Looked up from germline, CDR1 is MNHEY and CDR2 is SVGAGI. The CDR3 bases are TGTGCCAGCAGTTACTCGATAGTAGGGACCTACGAGCAGTACTTC. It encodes CASSYSIVGTYEQYF.

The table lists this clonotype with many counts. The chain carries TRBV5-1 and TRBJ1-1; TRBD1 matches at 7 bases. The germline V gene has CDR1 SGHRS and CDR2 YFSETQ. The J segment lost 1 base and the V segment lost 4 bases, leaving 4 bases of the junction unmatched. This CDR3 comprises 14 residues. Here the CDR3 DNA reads TGCGCCAGCAGCCCGGACAGGCCGAACACTGAAGCTTTCTTT. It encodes CASSPDRPNTEAFF.

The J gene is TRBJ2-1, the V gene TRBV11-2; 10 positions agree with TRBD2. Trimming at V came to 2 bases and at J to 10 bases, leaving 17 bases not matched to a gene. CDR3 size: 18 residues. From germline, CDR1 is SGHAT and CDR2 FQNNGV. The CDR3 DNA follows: TGTGCCAGCAGCTTATTTAAGCGCGGGCTAGCGGGGGCCCAGGAGCAGTTCTTC. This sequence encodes CASSLFKRGLAGAQEQFF.

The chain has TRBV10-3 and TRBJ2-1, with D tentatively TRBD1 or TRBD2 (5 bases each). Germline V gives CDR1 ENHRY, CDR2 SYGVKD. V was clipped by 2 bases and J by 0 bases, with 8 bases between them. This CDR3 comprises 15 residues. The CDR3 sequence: CAISEEGLSYNEQFF. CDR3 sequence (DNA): TGTGCCATCAGTGAGGAGGGGCTCTCCTACAATGAGCAGTTCTTC.

The CDR3 DNA reads as TGTGCCACCAGCAGAGAGGACAGGGGAAGGTCACCCCTCCACTTT. Its protein is CATSREDRGRSPLHF. The chain joins TRBV15 to TRBJ1-6; 9 nucleotides align to TRBD1. V lost 0 bases to trimming and J lost 10 bases; unmatched junction nucleotides: 4. The CDR3 is 15 residues long. Germline assignment: CDR1 LNHNV and CDR2 YYDKDF (reference sequence).

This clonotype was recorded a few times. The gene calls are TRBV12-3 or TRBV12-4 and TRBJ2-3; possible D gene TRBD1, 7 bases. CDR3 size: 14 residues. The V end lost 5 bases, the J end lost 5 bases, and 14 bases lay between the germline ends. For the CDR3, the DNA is TGTGCCAGCAGTACGGGCAGGGGGGAAGATACGCAGTATTTT. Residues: CASSTGRGEDTQYF.

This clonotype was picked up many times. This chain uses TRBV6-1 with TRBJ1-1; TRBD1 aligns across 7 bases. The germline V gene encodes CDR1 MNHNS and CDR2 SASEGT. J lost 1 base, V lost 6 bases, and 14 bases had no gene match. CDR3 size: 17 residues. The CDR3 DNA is TGTGCCAGCAGCCGTCCACCTCAACAGGGGCGGAACACTGAAGCTTTCTTT. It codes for CASSRPPQQGRNTEAFF.

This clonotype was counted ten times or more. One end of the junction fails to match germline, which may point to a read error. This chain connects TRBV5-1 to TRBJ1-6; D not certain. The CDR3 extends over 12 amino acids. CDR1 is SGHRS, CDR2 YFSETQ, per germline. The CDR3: CASSLGNSPLHF. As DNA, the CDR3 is TGTGCCAGCAGTTTGGGGAATTCACCCCTCCACTTT.

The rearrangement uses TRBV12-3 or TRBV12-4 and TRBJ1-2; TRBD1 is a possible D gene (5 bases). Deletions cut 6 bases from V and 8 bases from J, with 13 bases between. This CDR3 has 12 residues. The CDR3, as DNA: TGTGCCAGCAGCCAAGGGGTTACGGGCTACACCTTC. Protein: CASSQGVTGYTF.

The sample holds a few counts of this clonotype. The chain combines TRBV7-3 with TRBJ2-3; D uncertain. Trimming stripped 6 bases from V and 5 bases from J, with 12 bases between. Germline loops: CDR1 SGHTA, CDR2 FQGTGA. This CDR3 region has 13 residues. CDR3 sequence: CASSPPAVDTQYF. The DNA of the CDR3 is TGTGCCAGCAGTCCTCCAGCTGTAGATACGCAGTATTTT.